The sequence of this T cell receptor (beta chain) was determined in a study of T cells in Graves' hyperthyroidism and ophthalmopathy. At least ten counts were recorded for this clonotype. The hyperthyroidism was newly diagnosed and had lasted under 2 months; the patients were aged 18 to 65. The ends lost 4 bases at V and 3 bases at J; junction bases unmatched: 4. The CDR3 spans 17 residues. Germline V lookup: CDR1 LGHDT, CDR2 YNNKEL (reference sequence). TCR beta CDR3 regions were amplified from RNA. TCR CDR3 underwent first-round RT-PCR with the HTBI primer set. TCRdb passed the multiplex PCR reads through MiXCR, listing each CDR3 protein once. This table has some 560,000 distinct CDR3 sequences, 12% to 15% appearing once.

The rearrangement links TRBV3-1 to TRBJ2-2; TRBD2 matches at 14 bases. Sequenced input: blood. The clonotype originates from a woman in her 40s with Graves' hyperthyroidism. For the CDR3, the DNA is TGTGCCAGCAGCCGTTTGACTAGCGGGAGGGACACCGGGGAGCTGTTTTTT. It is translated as CASSRLTSGRDTGELFF.